This T cell receptor (beta chain) came from a study of CXCR3-negative and CXCR3-positive naive CD8 T cells. The study, taken as a whole, reports: TRBV-TRBJ usage matched between naive CXCR3-negative and CXCR3-positive cells but not between memory cells. For CXCR3-positive naive cells, TRB CDR3s were more hydrophobic than those of CXCR3-negative naive cells. High diversity, comparable across both naive subsets, contrasted with much lower diversity in memory CD8+ cells.

cDNA libraries for TRB were generated by 5' RACE incorporating UMI labels. TCRdb reprocessed the 5' RACE reads and keeps a single row for each CDR3 protein, giving no DNA. In all, the sample yields approximately 100,000 distinct CDR3 sequences. With regard to this clonotype: Its antigen is still unknown.

The germline V gene encodes CDR1 SGHVS and CDR2 FQNEAQ. The CDR3 is 12 amino acids. Identification of naive CD8+ T cells rested on CD45RO-CCR7+CD27+CD95- status. Material for sequencing was naive CXCR3+ CD8+ T cells from blood. Documented subset: CD45RO-CCR7+CD27+CD95- naive CD8+ T cells expressing CXCR3 (TNR3+). The V call is TRBV7-8, the J call TRBJ2-1. The source of this sequence is a human donor in good health. Some clones in this sample may be carry-over from other donors' samples. This CDR3 is CASSLATDEQFF.